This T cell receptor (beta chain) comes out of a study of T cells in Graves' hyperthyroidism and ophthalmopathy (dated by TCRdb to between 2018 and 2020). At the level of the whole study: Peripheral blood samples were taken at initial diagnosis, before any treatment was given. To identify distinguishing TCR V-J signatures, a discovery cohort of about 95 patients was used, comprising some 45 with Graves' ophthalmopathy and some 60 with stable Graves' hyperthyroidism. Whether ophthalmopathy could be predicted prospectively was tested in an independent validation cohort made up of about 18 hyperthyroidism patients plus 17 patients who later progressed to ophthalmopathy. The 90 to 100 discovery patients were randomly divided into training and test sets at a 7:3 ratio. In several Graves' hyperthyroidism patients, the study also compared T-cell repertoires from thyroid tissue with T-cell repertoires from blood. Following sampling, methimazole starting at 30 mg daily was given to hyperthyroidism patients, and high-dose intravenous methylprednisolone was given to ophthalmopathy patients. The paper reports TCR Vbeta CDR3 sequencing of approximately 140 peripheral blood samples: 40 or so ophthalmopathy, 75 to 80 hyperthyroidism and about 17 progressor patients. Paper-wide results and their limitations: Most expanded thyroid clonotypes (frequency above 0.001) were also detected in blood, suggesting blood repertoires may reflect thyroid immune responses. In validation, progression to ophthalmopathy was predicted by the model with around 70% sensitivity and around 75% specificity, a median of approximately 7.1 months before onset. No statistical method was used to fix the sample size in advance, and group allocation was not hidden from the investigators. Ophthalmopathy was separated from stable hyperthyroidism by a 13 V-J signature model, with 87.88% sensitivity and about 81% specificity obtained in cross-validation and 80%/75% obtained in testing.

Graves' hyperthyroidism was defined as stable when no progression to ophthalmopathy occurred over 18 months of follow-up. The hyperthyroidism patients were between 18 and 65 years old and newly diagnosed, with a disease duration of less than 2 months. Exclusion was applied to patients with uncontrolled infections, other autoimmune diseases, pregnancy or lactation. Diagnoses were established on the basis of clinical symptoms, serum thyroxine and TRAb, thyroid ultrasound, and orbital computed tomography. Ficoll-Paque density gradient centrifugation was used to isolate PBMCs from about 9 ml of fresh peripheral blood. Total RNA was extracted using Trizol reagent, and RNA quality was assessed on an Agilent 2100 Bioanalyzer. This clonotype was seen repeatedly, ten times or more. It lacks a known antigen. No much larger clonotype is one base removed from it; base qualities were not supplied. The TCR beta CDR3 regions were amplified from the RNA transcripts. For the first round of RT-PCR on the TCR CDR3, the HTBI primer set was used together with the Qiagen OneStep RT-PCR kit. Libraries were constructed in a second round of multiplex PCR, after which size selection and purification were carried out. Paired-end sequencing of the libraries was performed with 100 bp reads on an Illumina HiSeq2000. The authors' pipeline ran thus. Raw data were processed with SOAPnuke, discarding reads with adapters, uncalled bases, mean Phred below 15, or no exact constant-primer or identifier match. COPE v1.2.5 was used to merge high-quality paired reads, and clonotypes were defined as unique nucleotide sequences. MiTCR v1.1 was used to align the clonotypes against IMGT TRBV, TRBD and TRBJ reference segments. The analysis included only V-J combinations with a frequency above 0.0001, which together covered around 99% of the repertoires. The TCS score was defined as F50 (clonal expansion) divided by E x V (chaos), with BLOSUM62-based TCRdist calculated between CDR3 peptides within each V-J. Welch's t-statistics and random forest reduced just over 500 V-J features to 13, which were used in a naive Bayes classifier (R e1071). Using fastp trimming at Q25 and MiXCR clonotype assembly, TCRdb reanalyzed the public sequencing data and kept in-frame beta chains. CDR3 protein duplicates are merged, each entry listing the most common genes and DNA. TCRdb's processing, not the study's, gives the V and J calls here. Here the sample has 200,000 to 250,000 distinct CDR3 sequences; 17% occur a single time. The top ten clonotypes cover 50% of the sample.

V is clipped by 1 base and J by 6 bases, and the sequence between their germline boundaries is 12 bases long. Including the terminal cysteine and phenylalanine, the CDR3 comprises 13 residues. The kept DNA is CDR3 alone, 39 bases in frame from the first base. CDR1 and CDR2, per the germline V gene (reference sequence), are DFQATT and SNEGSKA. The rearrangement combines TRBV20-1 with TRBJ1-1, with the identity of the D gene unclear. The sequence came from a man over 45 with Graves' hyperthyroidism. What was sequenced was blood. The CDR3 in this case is CSARAPGFSEAFF. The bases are TGCAGTGCTAGAGCGCCGGGGTTTTCTGAAGCTTTCTTT.